This is a list of T cell receptor beta chains from one sample in a study of cytomegalovirus exposure and HLA in healthy donors. TCRdb's table, derived via immunoSEQ multiplex PCR, lists solely in-frame clones and lacks some. Altogether about 89,000 clones are present, 75% to 80% being singletons, with the ten largest covering 3.7%. The specimen sequenced was PBMCs. The receptors derive from a man aged 25 to 45 in good health and CMV-seronegative. The CDR3 runs from the conserved cysteine through the conserved F or W. The D gene is left open where the match is weak. Some rows mark clone size as missing; the rest say once, few, many or name a class of expanded clone.

TRBJ1-1,-,-,14,TRBV6-1,TGTGCCAGCAGTGCACACCGGGACACGGGTCGGGCTTTCTTT,CASSAHRDTGRAFF
TRBJ2-3,TRBD2,-,16,TRBV5-4,TGTGCCAGCAGCTTGGAAGCGGGGGGGCCTACAGATACGCAGTATTTT,CASSLEAGGPTDTQYF
TRBJ2-5,TRBD2,-,18,TRBV9,TGTGCCAGCAGCGTAGGGGGTATGGTAGCGGGGGGTGGGGAGACCCAGTACTTC,CASSVGGMVAGGGETQYF
TRBJ2-1,-,-,13,TRBV5-5,TGTGCCAGCAGCTTCTTCGTTTACAATGAGCAGTTCTTC,CASSFFVYNEQFF
TRBJ2-2,TRBD2,-,16,TRBV18,TGTGCCAGCTCACCACCTAGCGGGGGGAACACCGGGGAGCTGTTTTTT,CASSPPSGGNTGELFF
TRBJ2-7,-,-,12,TRBV6-1,TGTGCCAGCAGTCAAGCCCCCTACGAGCAGTACTTC,CASSQAPYEQYF
TRBJ2-1,-,-,15,TRBV30,TGTGCCTGGAATAGAATAGACAGCTCCTACAATGAGCAGTTCTTC,CAWNRIDSSYNEQFF
TRBJ2-5,TRBD2,-,14,TRBV29-1,TGCAGCACCGAGGGGGCTAGCGGGGGGGAGACCCAGTACTTC,CSTEGASGGETQYF
TRBJ2-3,TRBD2,-,17,TRBV28,TGTGCCAGCAGTTACGGGCTAGCGGATACTAGCACAGATACGCAGTATTTT,CASSYGLADTSTDTQYF
TRBJ2-7,TRBD2,once,15,TRBV4-2,TGTGCCAGCAGCCAAGTGCTAGCGGTGACCTACGAGCAGTACTTC,CASSQVLAVTYEQYF
TRBJ1-4,-,-,15,TRBV28,TGTGCCAGCAGTTTAGTCAGTGCAACTAATGAAAAACTGTTTTTT,CASSLVSATNEKLFF
TRBJ1-2,-,-,14,TRBV18,TGTGCCAGCTCACTCCCGACGAGGGACTATGGCTACACCTTC,CASSLPTRDYGYTF
TRBJ2-7,-,-,17,TRBV21-1,TGTGCCAGCAGCAATCCCCCTAGCGGGAGGACCCCCTACGAGCAGTACTTC,CASSNPPSGRTPYEQYF
TRBJ2-2,-,-,14,TRBV7-9,TGTGCCAGCAGCTTAGTTATGGGCCCCGGGGAGCTGTTTTTT,CASSLVMGPGELFF
TRBJ1-2,TRBD1,-,15,TRBV9,TGTGCCAGCAGCGTAGGGACAGGGGCAAACTATGGCTACACCTTC,CASSVGTGANYGYTF
TRBJ2-2,-,-,18,TRBV5-3,TGTGCCAGAAGCAAAACCCGGCAGGGAAGGCCGCGATTTGGGGAGCTGTTTTTT,CARSKTRQGRPRFGELFF
TRBJ1-1,TRBD1,-,15,TRBV6-5,TGTGCCAGCAGTTACTCGACAGGGTTGAACACTGAAGCTTTCTTT,CASSYSTGLNTEAFF
TRBJ1-6,-,-,12,TRBV7-2,TGTGCCAGCAGCTCTACTGTTTATGCCCTCCACTTT,CASSSTVYALHF
TRBJ1-2,-,once,12,TRBV27,TGTGCCAGCAGCCCAACAGGGTTTGGCTACACCTTC,CASSPTGFGYTF
TRBJ2-1,-,-,12,TRBV7-8,TGTGCCAGCAGCTTCCTCCTCAATGAGCAGTTCTTC,CASSFLLNEQFF
TRBJ2-2,-,-,12,TRBV19,TGTGCCAGTAGCCAGGGCGCCGGGGAGCTGTTTTTT,CASSQGAGELFF
TRBJ2-7,TRBD2,-,15,TRBV13,TGTGCCAGTTCGGGGCGGGGGACTAGGGCCTACGAGCAGTACTTC,CASSGRGTRAYEQYF
TRBJ1-3,-,medium-sized,15,TRBV5-8,TGTGCCAGCAGCTTTTACAGGGTCGCTGGAAACACCATATATTTT,CASSFYRVAGNTIYF
TRBJ2-7,-,-,13,TRBV11-2,TGTGCCAGCAGTCCCACTGGTTTAGAGTCGGAGTACTTC,CASSPTGLESEYF
TRBJ1-3,-,-,16,TRBV21-1,TGTGCCAGCAGCAAATTGGGGACTTGGTCTGGAAACACCATATATTTT,CASSKLGTWSGNTIYF
TRBJ2-2,TRBD2,-,18,TRBV27,TGTGCCAGCAGTTCCAAAACTAGCGGGAGTCTTTGGCCCGGGGAGCTGTTTTTT,CASSSKTSGSLWPGELFF
TRBJ2-5,-,-,12,TRBV19,TGTGCCAGTAGTATTACGCGAGAGACCCAGTACTTC,CASSITRETQYF
TRBJ1-3,-,-,16,TRBV28,TGTGCCAGCAGTTTTGATGTCGGAGGCTCTGGAAACACCATATATTTT,CASSFDVGGSGNTIYF
TRBJ1-1,-,-,16,TRBV19,TGTGCCAGTAGTATGGGTCCCCAGACAGGAAACACTGAAGCTTTCTTT,CASSMGPQTGNTEAFF
TRBJ2-1,TRBD2,-,15,TRBV7-9,TGTGCCAGCAGGTCTATAGCGGGAGGATACAATGAGCAGTTCTTC,CASRSIAGGYNEQFF
TRBJ2-1,TRBD1,-,16,TRBV6-6,TGTGCCAGCAGTGCCTGGACAGGGAAAAGTAACAATGAGCAGTTCTTC,CASSAWTGKSNNEQFF